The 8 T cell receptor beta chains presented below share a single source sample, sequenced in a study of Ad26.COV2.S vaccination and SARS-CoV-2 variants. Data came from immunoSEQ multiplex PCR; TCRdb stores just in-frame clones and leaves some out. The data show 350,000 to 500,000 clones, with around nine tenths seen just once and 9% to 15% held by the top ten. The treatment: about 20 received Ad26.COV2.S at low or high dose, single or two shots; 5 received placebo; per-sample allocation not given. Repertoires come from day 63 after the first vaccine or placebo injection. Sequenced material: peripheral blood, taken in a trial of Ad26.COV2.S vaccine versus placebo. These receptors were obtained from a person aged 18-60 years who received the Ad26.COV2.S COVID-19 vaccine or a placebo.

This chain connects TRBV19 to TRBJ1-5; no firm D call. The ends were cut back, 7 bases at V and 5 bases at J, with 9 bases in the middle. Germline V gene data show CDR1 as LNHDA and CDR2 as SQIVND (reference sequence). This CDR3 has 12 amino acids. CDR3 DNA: TGTGCCAGTAATGACGTCGATCAGCCCCAGCATTTT. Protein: CASNDVDQPQHF.

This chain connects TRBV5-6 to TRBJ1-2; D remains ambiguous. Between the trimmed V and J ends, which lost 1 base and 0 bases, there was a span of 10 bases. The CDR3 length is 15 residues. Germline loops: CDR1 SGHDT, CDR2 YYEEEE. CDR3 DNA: TGTGCCAGCAGCTTGCCTGGCACGGCTAACTATGGCTACACCTTC. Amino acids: CASSLPGTANYGYTF.

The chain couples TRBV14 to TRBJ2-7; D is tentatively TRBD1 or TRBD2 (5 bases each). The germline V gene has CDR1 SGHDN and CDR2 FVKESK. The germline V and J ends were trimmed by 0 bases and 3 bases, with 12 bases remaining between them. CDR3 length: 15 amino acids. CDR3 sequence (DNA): TGTGCCAGCAGCCAAGAGCTGGGGACCCACTACGAGCAGTACTTC. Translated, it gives CASSQELGTHYEQYF. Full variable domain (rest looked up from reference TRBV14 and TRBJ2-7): EAGVTQFPSHSVIEKGQTVTLRCDPISGHDNLYWYRRVMGKEIKFLLHFVKESKQDESGMPNNRFLAERTGGTYSTLKVQPAELEDSGVYFCASSQELGTHYEQYFGPGTRLTVT.

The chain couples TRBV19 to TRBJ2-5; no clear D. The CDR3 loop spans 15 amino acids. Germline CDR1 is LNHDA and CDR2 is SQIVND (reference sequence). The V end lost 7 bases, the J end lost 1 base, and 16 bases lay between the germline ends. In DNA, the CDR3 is TGTGCCAGTAAGAATCAAGCGCAACTCCAAGAGACCCAGTACTTC. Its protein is CASKNQAQLQETQYF.

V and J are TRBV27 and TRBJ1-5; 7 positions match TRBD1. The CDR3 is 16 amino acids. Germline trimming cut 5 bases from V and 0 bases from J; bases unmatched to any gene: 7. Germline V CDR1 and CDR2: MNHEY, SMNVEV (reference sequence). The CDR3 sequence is CASSPTTGFSNQPQHF. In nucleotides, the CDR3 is TGTGCCAGCAGTCCAACGACAGGGTTTAGCAATCAGCCCCAGCATTTT.

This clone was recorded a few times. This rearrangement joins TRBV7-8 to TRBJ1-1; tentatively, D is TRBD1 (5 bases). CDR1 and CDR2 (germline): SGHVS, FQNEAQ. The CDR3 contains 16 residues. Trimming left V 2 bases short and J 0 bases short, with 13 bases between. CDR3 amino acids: CASSLYQQGLNTEAFF. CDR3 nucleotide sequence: TGTGCCAGCAGCTTATATCAGCAGGGCTTGAACACTGAAGCTTTCTTT. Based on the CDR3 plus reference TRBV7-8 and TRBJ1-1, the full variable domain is GAGVSQSPRYKVAKRGQDVALRCDPISGHVSLFWYQQALGQGPEFLTYFQNEAQLDKSGLPSDRFFAERPEGSVSTLKIQRTQQEDSAVYLCASSLYQQGLNTEAFFGQGTRLTVV.

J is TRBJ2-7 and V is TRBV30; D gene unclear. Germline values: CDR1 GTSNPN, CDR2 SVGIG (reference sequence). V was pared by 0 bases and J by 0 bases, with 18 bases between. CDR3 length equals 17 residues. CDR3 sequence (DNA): TGTGCCTGGAGTGTAGAGGTATGGGCAGCGAGCTCCTACGAGCAGTACTTC. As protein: CAWSVEVWAASSYEQYF. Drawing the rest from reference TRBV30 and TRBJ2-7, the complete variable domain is SQTIHQWPATLVQPVGSPLSLECTVEGTSNPNLYWYRQAAGRGLQLLFYSVGIGQISSEVPQNLSASRPQDRQFILSSKKLLLSDSGFYLCAWSVEVWAASSYEQYFGPGTRLTVT.

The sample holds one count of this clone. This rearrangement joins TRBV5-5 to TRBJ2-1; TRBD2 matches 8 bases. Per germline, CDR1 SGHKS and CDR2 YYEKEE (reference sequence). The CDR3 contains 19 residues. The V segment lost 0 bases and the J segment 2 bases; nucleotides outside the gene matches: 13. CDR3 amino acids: CASSLGNAPGLEPYNEQFF. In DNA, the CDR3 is TGTGCCAGCAGCTTGGGAAATGCCCCGGGACTAGAACCCTACAATGAGCAGTTCTTC.